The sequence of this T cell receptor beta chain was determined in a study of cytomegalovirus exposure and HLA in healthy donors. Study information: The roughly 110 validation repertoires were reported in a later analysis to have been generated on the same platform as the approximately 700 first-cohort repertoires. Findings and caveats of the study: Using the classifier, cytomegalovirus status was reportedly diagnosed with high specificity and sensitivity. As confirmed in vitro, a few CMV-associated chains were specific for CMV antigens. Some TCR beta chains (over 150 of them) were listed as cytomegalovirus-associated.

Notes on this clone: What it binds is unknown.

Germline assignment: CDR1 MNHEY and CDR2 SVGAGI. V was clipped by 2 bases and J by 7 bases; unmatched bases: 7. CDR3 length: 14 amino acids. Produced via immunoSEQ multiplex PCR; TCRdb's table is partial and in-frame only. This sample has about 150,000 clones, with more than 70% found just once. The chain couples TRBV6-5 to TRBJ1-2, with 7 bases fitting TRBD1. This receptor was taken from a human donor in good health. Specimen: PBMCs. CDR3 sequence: CASSYDRVFSGYTF. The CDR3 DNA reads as TGTGCCAGCAGTTACGACAGGGTATTCTCTGGCTACACCTTC.